The 7 T cell receptor beta chains below come from one sample, sequenced in a study of monozygotic twins with inflammatory bowel disease. TCRdb reprocessed the 5' RACE reads and stores each CDR3 protein as one record, lacking DNA. The sample's table shows approximately 300,000 distinct CDR3 sequences. Specimen: blood. These receptors all stem from a human donor with ulcerative colitis or Crohn's disease, or a healthy co-twin of an affected twin (not recorded which).

CDR3 sequence: CASSASRVGAAGELFF. The chain has TRBV4-3 and TRBJ2-2; lacking DNA, the TRBD1 call made by TCRdb goes unchecked. In germline, CDR1 is LGHNA, CDR2 YSLEER. The CDR3 totals 16 residues.

V gene TRBV28 combines with J gene TRBJ1-2; TCRdb names TRBD1, which stays unverified in the absence of DNA. The CDR3 is 14 amino acids. Germline assignment: CDR1 MDHEN and CDR2 SYDVKM. The CDR3 loop reads CASSFPMGGAGYTF.

V usage is TRBV24-1 and J usage is TRBJ2-1; with no DNA, the TCRdb D assignment of TRBD2 cannot be verified. The CDR3 runs to 16 residues. The germline gives CDR1 KGHDR, CDR2 SFDVKD. The CDR3 region is CATSDPGLAGRDEQFF.

This sequence joins TRBV7-8 and TRBJ2-7; the D call from TCRdb, TRBD1, cannot be confirmed without DNA. Germline CDR1 is SGHVS and CDR2 is FQNEAQ. The CDR3 runs to 14 residues. The chain's CDR3 is CASSVTEYSYEQYF.

V gene TRBV12-3 or TRBV12-4 combines with J gene TRBJ2-7. CDR3 size: 14 residues. CDR3 region: CASSLEGTAYEQYF.

J is TRBJ2-5 and V is TRBV19. This CDR3 comprises 13 residues. Germline CDR1 is LNHDA and CDR2 is SQIVND (reference sequence). The chain's CDR3 is CASSIDGEGTQYF.

This chain uses TRBV3-1 with TRBJ2-1; as DNA is missing, the TRBD1 call by TCRdb cannot be tested. Germline lookup yields CDR1 LGHDT and CDR2 YNNKEL (reference sequence). CDR3 length: 13 amino acids. This chain's CDR3 is CASSPTPGNEQFF.